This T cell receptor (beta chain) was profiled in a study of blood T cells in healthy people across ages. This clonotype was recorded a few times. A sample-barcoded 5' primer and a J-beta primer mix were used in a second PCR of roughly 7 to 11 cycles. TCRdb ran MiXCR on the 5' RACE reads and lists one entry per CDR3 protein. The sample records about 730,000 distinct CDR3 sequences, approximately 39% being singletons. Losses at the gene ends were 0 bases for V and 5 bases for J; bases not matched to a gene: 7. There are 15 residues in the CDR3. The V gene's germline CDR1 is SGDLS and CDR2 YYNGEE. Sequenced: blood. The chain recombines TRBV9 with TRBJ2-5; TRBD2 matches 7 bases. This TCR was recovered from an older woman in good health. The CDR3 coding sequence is TGTGCCAGCAGCGTAGGTGGTAGCGGGTTGGAGACCCAGTACTTC. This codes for CASSVGGSGLETQYF.